Sequencing of this T cell receptor beta chain was carried out in a study of patients and donors after allogeneic stem cell transplantation. TCRdb re-called the RT-PCR reads through MiXCR, storing one row per CDR3 protein. The sample gives about 500 distinct CDR3 sequences, around 1.2% of which show up once; about 38% is in the top ten. This clonotype is medium-sized. The sample comprised blood, either unsorted or a sorted T cell fraction (not recorded which). The sequence was obtained from a human donor who was either an allogeneic HSCT recipient or a stem cell or donor lymphocyte infusion donor (not recorded which). It is not recorded whose cells these are; they may come from a transplant donor.

The CDR3 coding sequence is TGTGCCAGCAGTATACCACCCCTTGAAGCTTTCTTT. This translates into CASSIPPLEAFF. V is TRBV12-3 or TRBV12-4 and J is TRBJ1-1; D gene uncertain. V lost 5 bases, J lost 7 bases, and 11 bases lay in between. The CDR3 extends over 12 amino acids.